This TCR beta chain was observed in a study of T-cell reconstitution after alpha-beta-depleted transplantation in children. This clonotype was seen more than once but under ten times. The CDR3 has 13 residues. V lost 3 bases and J 7 bases, leaving 7 bases between the germline ends. For TCRbeta, the library was prepared with unique molecular identifiers. TCRdb reprocessed the PCR reads via MiXCR and lists one record per CDR3 protein. The sample has approximately 400,000 distinct CDR3 sequences, 11% seen once. This clonotype was sampled from a human donor who donated a stem cell graft to a child with acute myeloid leukemia. The J gene is TRBJ1-6, the V gene TRBV12-3 or TRBV12-4; D remains ambiguous. This sample comprised PBMCs from the stem cell graft donor, obtained from the stem cell graft. CDR3 region: CASSFAGNSPLHF. As DNA, the CDR3 is TGTGCCAGCAGTTTTGCGGGGAATTCACCCCTCCACTTT.